This entry lists 30 T cell receptor beta chains sequenced from one sample in a study of blood T cell repertoires in COVID-19. The table came from immunoSEQ multiplex PCR; TCRdb's copy has only in-frame clones and leaves some out. The sample includes around 250,000 clones, around 86% seen only once; the top ten take approximately 0.85%. The sequenced material came from peripheral blood. The source of these receptors is a woman aged 40 to 55 who had recovered from COVID-19.

The genes are TRBV30 and TRBJ2-3, with 8 bases aligning to TRBD2. This CDR3 is built from 14 residues. The junction had 8 bases not matched to a gene; V was cut back by 6 bases and J by 3 bases. In germline, CDR1 is GTSNPN, CDR2 SVGIG (reference sequence). As DNA, the CDR3 is TGTGCCTGTACTAGCGGCCTGGGGACAGATACGCAGTATTTT. It codes for CACTSGLGTDTQYF. Together with reference TRBV30 and TRBJ2-3, the CDR3 gives the full variable domain: SQTIHQWPATLVQPVGSPLSLECTVEGTSNPNLYWYRQAAGRGLQLLFYSVGIGQISSEVPQNLSASRPQDRQFILSSKKLLLSDSGFYLCACTSGLGTDTQYFGPGTRLTVL.

The sample holds one count of this clone. The chain couples TRBV6-6 to TRBJ1-1; TRBD1 matches 8 bases. There are 19 residues in the CDR3. J lost 4 bases, V lost 5 bases, and 21 bases had no gene match. Germline values: CDR1 MNHNY, CDR2 SVGAGI (reference sequence). In DNA, the CDR3 is TGTGCCAGCAGTCCAAATCCGGGACAGGCGCCCCGTTTGGGCACTGAAGCTTTCTTT. Its translation: CASSPNPGQAPRLGTEAFF.

This chain connects TRBV18 to TRBJ2-7; 10 bases match TRBD2. There are 16 residues in the CDR3. Germline V gene data show CDR1 as KGHSH and CDR2 as LQKENI. The junction had 8 bases not matched to a gene; V was cut back by 3 bases and J by 3 bases. CDR3 nucleotide sequence: TGTGCCAGCTCACCGGCTAGCGGGAGAAAGGACTACGAGCAGTACTTC. This translates into CASSPASGRKDYEQYF. The whole variable domain, filled in from reference TRBV18 and TRBJ2-7, reads NAGVMQNPRHLVRRRGQEARLRCSPMKGHSHVYWYRQLPEEGLKFMVYLQKENIIDESGMPKERFSAEFPKEGPSILRIQQVVRGDSAAYFCASSPASGRKDYEQYFGPGTRLTVT.

V is TRBV4-1 and J is TRBJ2-7; 9 nucleotides line up with TRBD1. Germline CDR1 MGHRA, CDR2 YSYEKL. The CDR3 spans 15 residues. V gave up 2 bases and J gave up 3 bases; unmatched junction bases: 5. The CDR3 DNA follows: TGCGCCAGCAGCCAAACGACAGGGGGGTACTACGAGCAGTACTTC. Amino acids: CASSQTTGGYYEQYF.

V usage is TRBV28 and J usage is TRBJ2-3, with D perhaps matching TRBD2 (5 bases). There are 15 residues in the CDR3. Germline loops: CDR1 MDHEN, CDR2 SYDVKM. The V end was cut by 3 bases, the J end by 1 base, with 11 bases between. The DNA for the CDR3 is TGTGCCAGCAGTTTCCGCGGACTGGGCACAGATACGCAGTATTTT. As protein: CASSFRGLGTDTQYF.

V is TRBV5-1 and J is TRBJ2-2, with 9 bases fitting TRBD1. There are 14 residues in the CDR3. V lost 4 bases, J lost 7 bases, and 5 bases stayed unmatched. Germline assignment: CDR1 SGHRS and CDR2 YFSETQ. The CDR3 spells CASSVDRGGGELFF. The CDR3 DNA is TGCGCCAGCAGCGTGGACAGGGGCGGCGGGGAGCTGTTTTTT.

The chain is built from TRBV11-3 and TRBJ2-7; TRBD2 aligns across 11 bases. Germline V CDR1 and CDR2: SGHNT, YENEEA. CDR3 length equals 18 residues. V trimming: 5 bases; J trimming: 0 bases; junction bases outside the gene matches: 12. The CDR3 DNA is TGTGCCAGCAGCCGGACTAGCGGGCCTTCTTTGAGCTCCTACGAGCAGTACTTC. Translated: CASSRTSGPSLSSYEQYF.

The genes are TRBV30 and TRBJ1-2, with a weak D call TRBD1 (6 bases). There are 11 residues in the CDR3. Germline CDR1 is GTSNPN and CDR2 is SVGIG (reference sequence). The V end was cut by 2 bases, the J end by 8 bases, with 9 bases between. The chain's CDR3 is CAWSTGSGYTF. CDR3 in DNA: TGTGCCTGGAGTACAGGGTCCGGCTACACCTTC. The full variable domain, completed using reference TRBV30 and TRBJ1-2, is SQTIHQWPATLVQPVGSPLSLECTVEGTSNPNLYWYRQAAGRGLQLLFYSVGIGQISSEVPQNLSASRPQDRQFILSSKKLLLSDSGFYLCAWSTGSGYTFGSGTRLTVV.

This chain uses TRBV4-1 with TRBJ2-7, with TRBD1 matching over 8 bases. The V gene end was trimmed by 0 bases and the J gene end by 6 bases; junction bases not matched to a gene: 4. This CDR3 has 14 amino acids. Germline values: CDR1 MGHRA, CDR2 YSYEKL. The CDR3 is CASSQETGVSEQYF. CDR3 in DNA: TGCGCCAGCAGCCAAGAGACAGGGGTGAGCGAGCAGTACTTC.

This clone was counted once. The CDR3 loop reads CASSLGRGGNSPLHF. DNA of the CDR3: TGTGCCAGCAGCTTGGGACGGGGGGGGAATTCACCCCTCCACTTT. V usage is TRBV5-6 and J usage is TRBJ1-6, with D possibly matching TRBD1 (5 bases). The CDR3 is made up of 15 amino acids. Trimming shortened V by 0 bases and J by 7 bases, and 11 bases separated the two germline ends. Germline-derived CDR1 and CDR2 are SGHDT and YYEEEE.

V and J are TRBV19 and TRBJ2-3; possibly TRBD1 for D (6 bases). There are 14 residues in the CDR3. V lost 4 bases, J lost 0 bases, and 8 bases lay in between. Per the germline V gene, CDR1 is LNHDA and CDR2 is SQIVND (reference sequence). This CDR3 is CASSRGQSTDTQYF. In DNA form, the CDR3 reads TGTGCCAGTAGTAGGGGACAAAGCACAGATACGCAGTATTTT.

The rearrangement links TRBV5-1 to TRBJ2-1; D gene ambiguous. In germline, CDR1 is SGHRS, CDR2 YFSETQ. There are 16 residues in the CDR3. Trimming stripped 0 bases from V and 0 bases from J, with 10 bases between. The CDR3 loop reads CASSLDLWSSYNEQFF. CDR3 in DNA: TGCGCCAGCAGCTTGGATTTATGGAGCTCCTACAATGAGCAGTTCTTC. The complete variable domain, with remaining parts taken from reference TRBV5-1 and TRBJ2-1, reads KAGVTQTPRYLIKTRGQQVTLSCSPISGHRSVSWYQQTPGQGLQFLFEYFSETQRNKGNFPGRFSGRQFSNSRSEMNVSTLELGDSALYLCASSLDLWSSYNEQFFGPGTRLTVL.

This chain joins TRBV6-2 or TRBV6-3 and TRBJ1-5; D is perhaps TRBD1 (5 bases). The germline V gene has CDR1 MNHEY and CDR2 SVGEGT. V was clipped by 2 bases and J by 3 bases, with 11 bases between them. This CDR3 comprises 15 residues. CDR3: CASSYIKGINQPQHF. The CDR3, as DNA: TGTGCCAGCAGTTACATTAAGGGGATCAATCAGCCCCAGCATTTT.

The rearrangement joins TRBV2 to TRBJ2-2; possibly TRBD1 for D (6 bases). The CDR3 has 12 amino acids. V was pared by 4 bases and J by 6 bases, with 6 bases between. Per the germline V gene, CDR1 is SNHLY and CDR2 is FYNNEI. CDR3 DNA sequence: TGTGCCAGCAGTGCAGGGGCCGGGGAGCTGTTTTTT. It is translated as CASSAGAGELFF.

This rearrangement joins TRBV7-3 to TRBJ2-3; 8 bases match TRBD2. Germline lookup yields CDR1 SGHTA and CDR2 FQGTGA. This CDR3 spans 14 amino acids. After removal of 3 bases from V and 5 bases from J, the junction contained 4 bases not matched to a gene. CDR3: CASSLALAGDTQYF. Here the CDR3 DNA reads TGTGCCAGCAGCTTGGCTCTAGCGGGAGATACGCAGTATTTT.

This clone has a handful of counts. The chain employs TRBV5-1 and TRBJ1-2; 10 bases agree with TRBD1. This CDR3 is built from 13 residues. J was trimmed by 6 bases and V by 4 bases; bases with no gene match: 3. From germline, CDR1 is SGHRS and CDR2 YFSETQ. The CDR3 DNA reads TGCGCCAGCAGCGCCGGGACAGGGGATGGCTACACCTTC. Translating gives CASSAGTGDGYTF.

The chain uses TRBV28 and TRBJ2-1; TRBD1 matches at 10 bases. Germline lookup yields CDR1 MDHEN and CDR2 SYDVKM. There are 13 residues in the CDR3. V lost 6 bases to trimming and J lost 10 bases; unmatched junction nucleotides: 6. CDR3 sequence reads: CASRRQGAEEQFF. For the CDR3, the DNA is TGTGCCAGCAGGCGACAGGGGGCAGAGGAGCAGTTCTTC.

The CDR3 is CASTPELTSGNTIYF. CDR3 bases: TGCGCCAGCACCCCTGAGCTCACCTCTGGAAACACCATATATTTT. The rearrangement links TRBV10-1 to TRBJ1-3; D uncertain. CDR3 size: 15 residues. Germline V gives CDR1 WNHNN, CDR2 SYGVQD (reference sequence). Deletions cut 7 bases from V and 0 bases from J, with 13 bases between.

The chain is built from TRBV12-5 and TRBJ2-7; TRBD2 agrees at 8 bases. The J segment lost 2 bases and the V segment lost 5 bases, leaving 8 bases of the junction unmatched. CDR1 is LGHNT and CDR2 is FRNRAP in the germline V gene. CDR3 length: 15 amino acids. The CDR3 here is CASGPPGGTPYEQYF. DNA for the CDR3: TGTGCTAGTGGTCCACCGGGGGGGACACCCTACGAGCAGTACTTC.

The chain recombines TRBV6-2 or TRBV6-3 with TRBJ2-7; no clear D gene. Germline V gene sequence: CDR1 MNHEY, CDR2 SVGEGT. Trimming removed 2 bases from V and 4 bases from J, with 9 bases in between. The CDR3 has 13 residues. The CDR3 spells CASSYGLQYEQYF. The CDR3, as DNA: TGTGCCAGCAGTTACGGTCTACAGTACGAGCAGTACTTC.

This sequence joins TRBV11-3 and TRBJ1-2, with a weak D call TRBD1 (5 bases). The V end was cut by 1 base, the J end by 2 bases, with 5 bases between. Germline CDR1 and CDR2: SGHNT and YENEEA. CDR3 size: 13 residues. The CDR3 sequence is CASSLGQNYGYTF. Here the CDR3 DNA reads TGTGCCAGCAGCTTAGGACAGAACTATGGCTACACCTTC.

The V call is TRBV2, the J call TRBJ1-5; 7 positions match TRBD1. The germline V gene has CDR1 SNHLY and CDR2 FYNNEI. Germline trimming cut 5 bases from V and 2 bases from J; bases unmatched to any gene: 9. The CDR3 runs 16 residues. The CDR3 bases are TGTGCCAGCAGTAGGGGACAGTTAATTGGCAATCAGCCCCAGCATTTT. Its translation: CASSRGQLIGNQPQHF. The whole variable domain, remainder taken from reference TRBV2 and TRBJ1-5, is EPEVTQTPSHQVTQMGQEVILRCVPISNHLYFYWYRQILGQKVEFLVSFYNNEISEKSEIFDDQFSVERPDGSNFTLKIRSTKLEDSAMYFCASSRGQLIGNQPQHFGDGTRLSIL.

The V gene is TRBV30, the J gene TRBJ2-1; the match to TRBD2 covers 12 bases. CDR3 length equals 14 residues. V was pared by 1 base and J by 10 bases, with 5 bases of the junction left unmatched. Germline V gene data show CDR1 as GTSNPN and CDR2 as SVGIG (reference sequence). DNA for the CDR3: TGTGCCTGGAGTGGACTAGCGGGAGCGGGCGAGCAGTTCTTC. Its protein product is CAWSGLAGAGEQFF.

This chain joins TRBV11-3 and TRBJ2-1, with 12 bases matching TRBD2. This CDR3 region has 15 residues. V shed 4 bases, J shed 12 bases, and the junction held 10 bases outside the gene matches. In germline, CDR1 is SGHNT, CDR2 YENEEA. The CDR3 coding sequence is TGTGCCAGCAGCTCGTCTCTAGCGGGAGGGGCCGCGCAGTTCTTC. Translation: CASSSSLAGGAAQFF.

CDR3 in DNA: TGCGCCAGCAGCCCGGGGGGCCCCGACAGGTTATATGGCTACACCTTC. Its protein product is CASSPGGPDRLYGYTF. V usage is TRBV5-1 and J usage is TRBJ1-2; TRBD1 might be the D (6 bases). CDR1 and CDR2 (germline): SGHRS, YFSETQ. V was trimmed by 4 bases and J by 5 bases, leaving 21 bases between them. CDR3 length: 16 amino acids.

The rearrangement uses TRBV6-2 or TRBV6-3 and TRBJ2-1; tentative D call: TRBD1 (6 bases). CDR3 length equals 14 residues. V was trimmed by 2 bases and J by 9 bases, leaving 14 bases between them. The germline gives CDR1 MNHEY, CDR2 SVGEGT. The CDR3 sequence: CASSYLNRASEQFF. In DNA, the CDR3 is TGTGCCAGCAGTTACCTAAACAGGGCTTCTGAGCAGTTCTTC.

The chain recombines TRBV9 with TRBJ1-1; no firm D call. CDR1 and CDR2 (germline): SGDLS, YYNGEE. The CDR3 has 13 amino acids. The V and J ends lost 0 bases and 1 base respectively, with 4 bases between them. The CDR3 reads CASSVVQNTEAFF. The CDR3 nucleotides are TGTGCCAGCAGCGTAGTTCAGAACACTGAAGCTTTCTTT.

The rearrangement links TRBV5-6 to TRBJ2-7; 9 bases line up with TRBD1. V lost 7 bases, J lost 2 bases, and 4 bases stayed unmatched. The length of the CDR3 is 13 residues. Germline CDR1 and CDR2: SGHDT and YYEEEE. CDR3 in amino acids: CASGGTGTYEQYF. Written as DNA, the CDR3 is TGTGCCAGCGGCGGGACAGGGACCTACGAGCAGTACTTC.

The chain uses TRBV7-2 and TRBJ1-2; 9 bases fit TRBD1. The length of the CDR3 is 15 residues. The germline CDR1 and CDR2 sequences are SGHTA and FQGNSA. With V trimmed by 5 bases and J by 4 bases, 8 bases remained unmatched. CDR3 nucleotide sequence: TGTGCCAGCAGCGTAGGACAGGGGCCCGCCTATGGCTACACCTTC. Translated, it gives CASSVGQGPAYGYTF.

The rearrangement joins TRBV28 to TRBJ1-4; 7 bases line up with TRBD1. This CDR3 has 15 amino acids. Germline assignment: CDR1 MDHEN and CDR2 SYDVKM. V shed 6 bases, J shed 0 bases, and the junction held 4 bases outside the gene matches. CDR3 DNA: TGTGCCAGCAGGCGACAGGGTCCAACTAATGAAAAACTGTTTTTT. Its translation: CASRRQGPTNEKLFF.